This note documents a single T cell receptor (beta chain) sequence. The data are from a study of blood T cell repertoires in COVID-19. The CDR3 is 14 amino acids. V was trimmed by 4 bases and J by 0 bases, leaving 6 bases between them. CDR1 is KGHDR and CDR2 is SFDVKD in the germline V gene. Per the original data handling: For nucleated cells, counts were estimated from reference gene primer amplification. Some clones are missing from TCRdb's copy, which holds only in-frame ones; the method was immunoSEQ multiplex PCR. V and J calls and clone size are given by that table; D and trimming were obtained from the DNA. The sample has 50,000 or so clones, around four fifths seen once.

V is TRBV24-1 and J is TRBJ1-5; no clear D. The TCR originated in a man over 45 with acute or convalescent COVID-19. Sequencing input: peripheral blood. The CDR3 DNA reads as TGTGCCACCAGTGACCTATATAGCAATCAGCCCCAGCATTTT. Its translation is CATSDLYSNQPQHF.